The sample holds many counts of the clone carrying this T cell receptor (beta chain). This CDR3 is 16 amino acids long. Germline-derived CDR1 and CDR2 are LNHDA and SQIVND (reference sequence). V shed 6 bases and J shed 2 bases, with 19 bases lying between them. Sequencing libraries for TCR beta were prepared with iRepertoire HTBI primers and Arm-PCR of CDR3 regions. TCRdb redid the calling of the multiplex PCR reads with MiXCR, one entry per CDR3 protein. The sample carries roughly 400,000 distinct CDR3 sequences, less than 25% recorded once. This entry belongs to a study of regulatory T cells in long-lasting Graves disease. The time point: persistent/refractory GD, antithyroid drugs over 5 years with positive TRAb. Scientists built the TCR library using RNA that was extracted from PBMCs.

This material consisted of peripheral blood mononuclear cells (PBMCs), taken when the disease was refractory, from a patient treated with antithyroid drugs. The chain carries TRBV19 and TRBJ2-5, with D tentatively TRBD1 or TRBD2 (5 bases each). The TCR comes from a female donor with Graves disease. DNA for the CDR3: TGTGCCAGTAGCACATGGGACCGGGGATTACAAGAGACCCAGTACTTC. Translation: CASSTWDRGLQETQYF.